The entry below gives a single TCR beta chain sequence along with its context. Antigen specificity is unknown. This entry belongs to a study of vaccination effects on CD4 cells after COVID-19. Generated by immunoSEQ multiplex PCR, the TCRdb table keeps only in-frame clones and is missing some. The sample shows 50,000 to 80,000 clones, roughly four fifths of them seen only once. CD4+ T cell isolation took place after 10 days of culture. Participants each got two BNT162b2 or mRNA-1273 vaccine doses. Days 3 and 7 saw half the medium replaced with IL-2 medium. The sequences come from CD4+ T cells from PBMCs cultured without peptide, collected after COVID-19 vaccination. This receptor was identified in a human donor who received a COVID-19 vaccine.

Here the CDR3 DNA reads TGTGCCAGTAGTATTGTTTCGTCTAGTCAAGAGACCCAGTACTTC. Amino acid sequence: CASSIVSSSQETQYF. The V gene is TRBV19, the J gene TRBJ2-5; D unclear. Trimming pared 3 bases from V and 2 bases from J, leaving 13 bases between. Germline CDR1 reads LNHDA; CDR2 reads SQIVND (reference sequence). The CDR3 consists of 15 residues.